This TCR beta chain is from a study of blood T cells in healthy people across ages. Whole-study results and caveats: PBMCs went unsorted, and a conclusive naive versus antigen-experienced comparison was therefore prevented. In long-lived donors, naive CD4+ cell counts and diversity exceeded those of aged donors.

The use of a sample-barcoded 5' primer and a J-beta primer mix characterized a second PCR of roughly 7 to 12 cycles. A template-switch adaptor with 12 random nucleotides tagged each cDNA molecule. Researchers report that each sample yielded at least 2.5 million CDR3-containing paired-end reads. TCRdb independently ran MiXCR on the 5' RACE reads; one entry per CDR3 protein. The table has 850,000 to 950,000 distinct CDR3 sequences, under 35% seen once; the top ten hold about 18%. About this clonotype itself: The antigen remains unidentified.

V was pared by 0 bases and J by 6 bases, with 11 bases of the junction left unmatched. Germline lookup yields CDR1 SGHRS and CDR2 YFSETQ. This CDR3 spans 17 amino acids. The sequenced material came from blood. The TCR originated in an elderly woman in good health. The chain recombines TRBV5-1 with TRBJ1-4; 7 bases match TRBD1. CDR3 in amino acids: CASSLADRAFSDEKLFF. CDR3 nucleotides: TGCGCCAGCAGCTTGGCCGACAGGGCTTTTTCGGATGAAAAACTGTTTTTT.